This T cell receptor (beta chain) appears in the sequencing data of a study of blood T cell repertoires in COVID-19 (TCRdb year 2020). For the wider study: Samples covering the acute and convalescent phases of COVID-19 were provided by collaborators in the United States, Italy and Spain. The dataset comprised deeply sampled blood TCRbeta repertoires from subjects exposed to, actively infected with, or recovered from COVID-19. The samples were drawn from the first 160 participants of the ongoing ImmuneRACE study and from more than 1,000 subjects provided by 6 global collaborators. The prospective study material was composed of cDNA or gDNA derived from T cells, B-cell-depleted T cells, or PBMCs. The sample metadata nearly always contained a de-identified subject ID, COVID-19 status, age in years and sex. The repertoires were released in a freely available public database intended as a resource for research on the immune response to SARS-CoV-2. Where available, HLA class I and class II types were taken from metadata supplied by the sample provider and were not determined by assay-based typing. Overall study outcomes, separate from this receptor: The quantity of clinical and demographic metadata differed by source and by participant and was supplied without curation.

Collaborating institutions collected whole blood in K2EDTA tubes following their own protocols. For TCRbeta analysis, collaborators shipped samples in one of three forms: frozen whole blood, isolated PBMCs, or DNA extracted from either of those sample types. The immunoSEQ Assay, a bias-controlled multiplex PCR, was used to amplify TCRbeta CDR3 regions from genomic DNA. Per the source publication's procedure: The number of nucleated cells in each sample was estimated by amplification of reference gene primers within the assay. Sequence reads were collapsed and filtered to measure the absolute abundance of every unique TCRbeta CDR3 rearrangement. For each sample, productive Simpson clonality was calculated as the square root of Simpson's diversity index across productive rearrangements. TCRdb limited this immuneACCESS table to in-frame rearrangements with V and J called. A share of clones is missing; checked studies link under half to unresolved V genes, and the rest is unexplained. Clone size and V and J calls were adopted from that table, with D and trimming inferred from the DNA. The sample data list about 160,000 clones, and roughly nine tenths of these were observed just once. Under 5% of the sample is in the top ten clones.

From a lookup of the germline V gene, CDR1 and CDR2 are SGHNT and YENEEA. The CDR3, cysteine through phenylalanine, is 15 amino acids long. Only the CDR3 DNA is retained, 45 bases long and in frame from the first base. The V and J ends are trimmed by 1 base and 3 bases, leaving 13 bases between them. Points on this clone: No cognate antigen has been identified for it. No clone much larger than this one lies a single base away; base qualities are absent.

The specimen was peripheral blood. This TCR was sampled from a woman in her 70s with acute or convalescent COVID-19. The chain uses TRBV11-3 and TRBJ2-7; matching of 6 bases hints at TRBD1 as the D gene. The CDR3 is CASSLATGSIYEQYF. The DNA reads TGTGCCAGCAGCTTAGCTACAGGGTCTATCTACGAGCAGTACTTC.